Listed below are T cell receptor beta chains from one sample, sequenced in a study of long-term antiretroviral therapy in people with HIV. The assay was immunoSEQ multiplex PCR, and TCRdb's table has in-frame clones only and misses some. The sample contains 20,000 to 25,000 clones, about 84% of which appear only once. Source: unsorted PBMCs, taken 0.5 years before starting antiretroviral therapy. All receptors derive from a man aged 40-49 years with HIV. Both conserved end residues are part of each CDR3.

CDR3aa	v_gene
CASSFGRGSSYNEQFF	TRBV5-1
CASSLQGAHYGYTF	TRBV19
CASSLDRDWTAFF	TRBV7-9
CASSSRDNSGANVLTF	TRBV6-5
CSAADRLTYEQYF	TRBV29-1
CASSLRVRETQYF	TRBV27
CASSSHVGGLGNQPQHF	TRBV7-2
CASSPYLGAEQFF	TRBV5-4
CASTTGAGYSGQFF	TRBV2
CASSRYQGETQYF	TRBV9
CASSLSRTATNYGYTF	TRBV27
CASSVVETVMNTEAFF	TRBV9
CASSQERPGRELFF	TRBV4-1
CASSEASPWRGDTDTQYF	TRBV2
CASSSGASGSTDTQYF	TRBV7-8
CASSRQNSNQPQHF	TRBV7-8
CAWTTGTPGNTIYF	TRBV30
CASSPTGETQYF	TRBV18